The rows below give T cell receptor beta chains drawn from one sample of a study of blood T cell repertoires in COVID-19. Profiling relied on immunoSEQ multiplex PCR, and the TCRdb table lists in-frame clones only, not all of them. This sample yields 250,000 to 300,000 clones, of which approximately 91% are seen a single time; about 1% belongs to the top ten. Specimen: PBMCs or T cells enriched from blood (not recorded which). The receptor set was obtained from a woman in her thirties who had recovered from COVID-19. Each CDR3 is given with its conserved first and last residue. Each record gives: J gene, D gene, V gene, clone size, CDR3 protein, CDR3 DNA. D genes are given only for firm matches. Expanded clones get a size class; other rows say once, few or many, or leave the size out.

TRBJ2-5	-	TRBV5-1	-	CASSLEQGGPETQYF	TGCGCCAGCAGCTTAGAGCAGGGGGGCCCAGAGACCCAGTACTTC
TRBJ2-6	TRBD1	TRBV10-3	few	CATYRGSGANVLTF	TGTGCCACCTACAGGGGCTCTGGGGCCAACGTCCTGACTTTC
TRBJ1-5	TRBD1	TRBV19	-	CASTTRGRGNQPQHF	TGTGCCAGTACGACGAGGGGGCGAGGCAATCAGCCCCAGCATTTT
TRBJ2-3	TRBD2	TRBV30	-	CAWKGGGRAPDTQYF	TGTGCCTGGAAGGGCGGGGGACGAGCCCCAGATACGCAGTATTTT
TRBJ2-7	-	TRBV28	-	CASRRVEGAEQYF	TGTGCCAGCAGACGGGTAGAAGGGGCCGAGCAGTACTTC
TRBJ2-3	TRBD2	TRBV7-8	-	CASSLGLALSTDTQYF	TGTGCCAGCAGCTTAGGACTAGCGTTGAGCACAGATACGCAGTATTTT
TRBJ1-1	-	TRBV11-3	-	CASSLDLRTEAFF	TGTGCCAGCAGCTTAGATCTAAGAACTGAAGCTTTCTTT
TRBJ2-7	-	TRBV18	once	CASSPPNWYPGYEQYF	TGTGCCAGCTCACCTCCCAATTGGTACCCGGGCTACGAGCAGTACTTC
TRBJ2-1	-	TRBV19	-	CASNFGRGTNNEQFF	TGTGCCAGTAACTTCGGTCGGGGGACCAACAATGAGCAGTTCTTC
TRBJ1-4	TRBD1	TRBV28	-	CASRTGGADEKLFF	TGTGCCAGCAGAACAGGGGGTGCCGATGAAAAACTGTTTTTT
TRBJ2-1	TRBD1	TRBV14	-	CASSPGTGWVPKDGEQFF	TGTGCCAGCAGCCCCGGGACAGGTTGGGTTCCGAAAGACGGTGAGCAGTTCTTC
TRBJ2-3	TRBD1	TRBV6-5	-	CASRPTGALPDTQYF	TGTGCCAGCAGACCGACAGGGGCGCTGCCAGATACGCAGTATTTT
TRBJ2-3	-	TRBV7-2	-	CASSFRQNTDTQYF	TGTGCCAGCAGCTTTCGCCAGAACACAGATACGCAGTATTTT
TRBJ1-2	-	TRBV2	-	CASSGGIGYTF	TGTGCCAGCAGTGGGGGCATTGGCTACACCTTC
TRBJ1-6	TRBD1	TRBV29-1	-	CSVAGQGGSPLHF	TGCAGCGTTGCGGGACAGGGGGGTTCACCCCTCCACTTT
TRBJ1-2	TRBD1	TRBV25-1	-	CARIKTQTGDYGYTF	TGTGCCAGGATCAAAACCCAGACAGGGGACTATGGCTACACCTTC
TRBJ2-5	-	TRBV15	-	CATSDYFGQNQETQYF	TGTGCCACCAGCGACTACTTCGGACAGAACCAAGAGACCCAGTACTTC
TRBJ1-5	-	TRBV28	once	CASSLFRDRTVPQHF	TGTGCCAGCAGTTTATTCCGGGATCGAACGGTCCCCCAGCATTTT
TRBJ2-7	TRBD2	TRBV30	-	CAWRASGGSYEQYF	TGTGCCTGGAGGGCTAGCGGGGGGTCCTACGAGCAGTACTTC
TRBJ1-1	-	TRBV30	-	CAWSVKSANTEAFF	TGTGCCTGGAGTGTAAAGAGCGCGAACACTGAAGCTTTCTTT
TRBJ2-5	TRBD1	TRBV5-1	-	CASSFTGASGTQYF	TGCGCCAGCAGCTTTACAGGGGCGAGCGGGACCCAGTACTTC
TRBJ1-2	-	TRBV27	-	CASGLYGYTF	TGTGCCAGCGGGCTCTATGGCTACACCTTC
TRBJ1-6	-	TRBV4-3	-	CASSQVRGINSPLHF	TGCGCCAGCAGCCAAGTGAGGGGGATTAATTCACCCCTCCACTTT
TRBJ1-4	-	TRBV5-1	-	CASSLGTAAGKLFF	TGCGCCAGCAGCTTGGGGACAGCGGCCGGGAAACTGTTTTTT
TRBJ2-7	-	TRBV21-1	-	CASANRGSEQYF	TGTGCCAGCGCCAATAGGGGTTCCGAGCAGTACTTC
TRBJ1-2	-	TRBV7-9	-	CASFSGANYGYTF	TGTGCCAGCTTTTCTGGAGCTAACTATGGCTACACCTTC
TRBJ1-1	TRBD1	TRBV7-8	-	CASSLRWATGGTEAFF	TGTGCCAGCAGCTTAAGATGGGCCACAGGGGGCACTGAAGCTTTCTTT
TRBJ1-2	-	TRBV19	-	CASSQASYGYTF	TGTGCCAGTAGCCAGGCGAGCTATGGCTACACCTTC
TRBJ1-3	-	TRBV11-2	-	CASSFWTDSGNTIYF	TGTGCCAGCAGCTTCTGGACAGACTCTGGAAACACCATATATTTT
TRBJ1-2	TRBD1	TRBV29-1	-	CSASPGQGAFGGYTF	TGCAGTGCATCCCCGGGACAGGGGGCGTTTGGGGGCTACACCTTC
TRBJ2-3	-	TRBV5-1	-	CASSFFGQITDTQYF	TGCGCCAGCAGCTTCTTTGGGCAGATCACAGATACGCAGTATTTT
TRBJ1-2	-	TRBV4-1	-	CASSQEEEHGYTF	TGCGCCAGCAGCCAAGAAGAGGAGCATGGCTACACCTTC
TRBJ2-7	TRBD1	TRBV19	-	CASSMGTGFYEQYF	TGTGCCAGTAGTATGGGGACAGGATTCTACGAGCAGTACTTC
TRBJ2-1	TRBD2	TRBV9	-	CASSDRLAQEQFF	TGTGCCAGCAGCGACAGACTAGCTCAAGAGCAGTTCTTC
TRBJ1-1	TRBD1	TRBV30	-	CAWSLRGQVRNTEAFF	TGTGCCTGGAGTCTCAGGGGACAGGTTCGGAACACTGAAGCTTTCTTT
TRBJ2-2	TRBD2	TRBV7-2	-	CASSLGPRGGYTGELFF	TGTGCCAGCAGCTTAGGGCCCCGGGGGGGCTACACCGGGGAGCTGTTTTTT
TRBJ2-3	-	TRBV14	-	CASSQDLRGPTDTQYF	TGTGCCAGCAGCCAAGATCTGCGTGGGCCCACAGATACGCAGTATTTT
TRBJ2-2	-	TRBV10-1	few	CASRVGDSNTGELFF	TGCGCCAGCAGGGTGGGGGACTCGAACACCGGGGAGCTGTTTTTT
TRBJ1-1	TRBD1	TRBV27	-	CASRTTGYTEAFF	TGTGCCAGCAGGACGACAGGGTACACTGAAGCTTTCTTT
TRBJ1-2	TRBD1	TRBV27	-	CASSLDRVGGYTF	TGTGCCAGCAGTTTAGACAGGGTTGGTGGCTACACCTTC
TRBJ1-2	-	TRBV2	-	CASSDDPDYGYTF	TGTGCCAGCAGTGATGATCCGGACTATGGCTACACCTTC
TRBJ2-3	-	TRBV5-1	-	CASSLRRVGDTDTQYF	TGCGCCAGCAGCTTGCGGAGGGTCGGGGACACAGATACGCAGTATTTT
TRBJ1-2	-	TRBV12-3/TRBV12-4	-	CASSFGQAGYTF	TGTGCCAGCAGTTTCGGCCAGGCTGGCTACACCTTC
TRBJ2-2	-	TRBV21-1	-	CASSNRDRGHGELFF	TGTGCCAGCAGCAACCGGGACAGGGGCCACGGGGAGCTGTTTTTT
TRBJ2-2	TRBD2	TRBV25-1	-	CASSETGGLDGELFF	TGTGCCAGCAGCGAAACGGGGGGACTGGACGGGGAGCTGTTTTTT
TRBJ1-2	TRBD1	TRBV27	few	CASSTGTGDHYGYTF	TGTGCCAGCAGCACCGGGACAGGGGACCACTATGGCTACACCTTC
TRBJ1-1	TRBD1	TRBV4-3	-	CASSQDGRGMQASEAFF	TGCGCCAGCAGCCAAGATGGCAGGGGGATGCAGGCTTCTGAAGCTTTCTTT
TRBJ1-3	-	TRBV4-1	-	CASSQGMGLRNTIYF	TGCGCCAGCAGCCAAGGTATGGGGCTTAGAAACACCATATATTTT
TRBJ2-1	TRBD2	TRBV28	-	CASSSAGTSSNEQFF	TGTGCCAGCAGTTCCGCCGGGACTAGCTCTAATGAGCAGTTCTTC
TRBJ2-5	-	TRBV5-6	-	CASSLSVQETQYF	TGTGCCAGCAGCTTGTCGGTCCAAGAGACCCAGTACTTC
TRBJ2-3	-	TRBV18	-	CASSPPNAGLKYF	TGTGCCAGCTCACCACCGAACGCGGGACTTAAGTATTTT
TRBJ2-2	-	TRBV10-3	-	CAIRRNTGELFF	TGTGCCATCCGCAGGAACACCGGGGAGCTGTTTTTT